This T cell receptor beta chain was captured in a study of blood T cell repertoires in COVID-19. Study-level background: Both acute and convalescent COVID-19 samples were obtained from the United States, Italy and Spain. T cells, B-cell-depleted T cells, or PBMCs supplied cDNA or gDNA.

It was during active infection that Seattle patients were enrolled and then longitudinally followed. The ends were cut back, 2 bases at V and 4 bases at J, with 13 bases in the middle. This CDR3 has 15 amino acids. The germline V gene has CDR1 SGHTA and CDR2 FQGTGA. Original processing methods: Reference gene primer amplification gave estimated nucleated cell counts. The method was immunoSEQ multiplex PCR; TCRdb's version includes in-frame clones alone and lacks a portion of them. From that table come the V and J calls and clone size; the DNA was used to work out D and trimming. The sample lists fewer than 300,000 clones, about 81% occurring once.

Sequences were obtained from peripheral blood. The rearrangement links TRBV7-3 to TRBJ2-3; the D gene is possibly TRBD2 (6 bases). The TCR comes from a human donor with COVID-19, enrolled during active disease. The donor label of this sample is uncertain. CDR3 in DNA: TGTGCCAGCAGCTTAGGTAGCGGTTATTCAGATACGCAGTATTTT. It encodes CASSLGSGYSDTQYF.